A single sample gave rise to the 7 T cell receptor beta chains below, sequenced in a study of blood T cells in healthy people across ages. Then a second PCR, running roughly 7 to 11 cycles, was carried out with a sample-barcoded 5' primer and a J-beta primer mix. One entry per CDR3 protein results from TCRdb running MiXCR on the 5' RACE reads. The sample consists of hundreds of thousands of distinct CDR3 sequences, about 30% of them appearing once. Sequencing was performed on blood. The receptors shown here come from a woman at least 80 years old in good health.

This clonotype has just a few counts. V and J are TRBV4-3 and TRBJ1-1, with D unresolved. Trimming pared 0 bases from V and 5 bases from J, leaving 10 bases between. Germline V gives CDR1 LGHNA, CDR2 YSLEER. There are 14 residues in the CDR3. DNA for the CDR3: TGCGCCAGCAGCCAAGATGGAGGTCTAACTGAAGCTTTCTTT. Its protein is CASSQDGGLTEAFF.

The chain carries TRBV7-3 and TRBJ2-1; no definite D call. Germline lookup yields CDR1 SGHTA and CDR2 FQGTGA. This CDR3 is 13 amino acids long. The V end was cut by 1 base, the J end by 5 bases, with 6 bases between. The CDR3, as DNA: TGTGCCAGCAGCTTAAGTTGGGACAATGAGCAGTTCTTC. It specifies CASSLSWDNEQFF.

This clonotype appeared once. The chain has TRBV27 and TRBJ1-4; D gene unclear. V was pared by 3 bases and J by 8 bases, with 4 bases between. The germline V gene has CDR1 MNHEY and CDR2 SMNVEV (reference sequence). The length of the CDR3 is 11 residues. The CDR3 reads CASSFVEKLFF. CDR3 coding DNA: TGTGCCAGCAGTTTCGTAGAAAAACTGTTTTTT.

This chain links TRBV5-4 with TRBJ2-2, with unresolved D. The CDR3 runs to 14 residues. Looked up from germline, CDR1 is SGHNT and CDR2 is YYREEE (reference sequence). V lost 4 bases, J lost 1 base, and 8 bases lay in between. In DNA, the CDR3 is TGTGCCAGCAGCCCAGCCATGAACACCGGGGAGCTGTTTTTT. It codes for CASSPAMNTGELFF. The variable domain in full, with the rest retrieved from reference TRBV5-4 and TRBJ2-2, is ETGVTQSPTHLIKTRGQQVTLRCSSQSGHNTVSWYQQALGQGPQFIFQYYREEENGRGNFPPRFSGLQFPNYSSELNVNALELDDSALYLCASSPAMNTGELFFGEGSRLTVL.

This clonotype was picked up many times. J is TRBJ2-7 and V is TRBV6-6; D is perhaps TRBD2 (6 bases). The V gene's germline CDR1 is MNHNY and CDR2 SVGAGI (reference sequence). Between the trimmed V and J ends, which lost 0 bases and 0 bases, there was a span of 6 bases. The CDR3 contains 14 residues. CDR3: CASSYSSGSYEQYF. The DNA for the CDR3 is TGTGCCAGCAGTTACTCTAGCGGCTCCTACGAGCAGTACTTC.

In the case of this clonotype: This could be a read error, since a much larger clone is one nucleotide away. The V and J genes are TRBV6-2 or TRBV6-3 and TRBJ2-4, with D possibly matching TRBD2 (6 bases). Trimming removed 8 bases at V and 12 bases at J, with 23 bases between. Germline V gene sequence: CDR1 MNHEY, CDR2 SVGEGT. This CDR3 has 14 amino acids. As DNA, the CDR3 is TGTGCCAGCGCCCGACTAGTTTCCTCCTACGATCAGTACTTC. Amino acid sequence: CASARLVSSYDQYF.

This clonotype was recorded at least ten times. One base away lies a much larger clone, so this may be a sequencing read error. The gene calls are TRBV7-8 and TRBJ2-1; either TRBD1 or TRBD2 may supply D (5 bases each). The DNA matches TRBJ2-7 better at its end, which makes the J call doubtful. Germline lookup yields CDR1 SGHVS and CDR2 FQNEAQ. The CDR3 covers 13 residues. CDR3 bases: TGTGCCAGCAGCTTAGCGGGGGTCAATGAGCAGTACTTC. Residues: CASSLAGVNEQYF.